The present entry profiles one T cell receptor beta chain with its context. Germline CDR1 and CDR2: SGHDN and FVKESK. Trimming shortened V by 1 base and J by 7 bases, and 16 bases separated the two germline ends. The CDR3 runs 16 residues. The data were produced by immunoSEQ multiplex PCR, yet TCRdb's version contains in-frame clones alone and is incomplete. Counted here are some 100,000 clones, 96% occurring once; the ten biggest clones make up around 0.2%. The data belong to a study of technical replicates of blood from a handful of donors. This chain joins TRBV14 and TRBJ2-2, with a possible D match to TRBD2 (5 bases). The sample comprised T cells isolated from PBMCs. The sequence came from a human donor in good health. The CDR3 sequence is CASSQGYRPRDGELFF. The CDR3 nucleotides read TGTGCCAGCAGCCAAGGCTACCGGCCTCGGGACGGGGAGCTGTTTTTT.